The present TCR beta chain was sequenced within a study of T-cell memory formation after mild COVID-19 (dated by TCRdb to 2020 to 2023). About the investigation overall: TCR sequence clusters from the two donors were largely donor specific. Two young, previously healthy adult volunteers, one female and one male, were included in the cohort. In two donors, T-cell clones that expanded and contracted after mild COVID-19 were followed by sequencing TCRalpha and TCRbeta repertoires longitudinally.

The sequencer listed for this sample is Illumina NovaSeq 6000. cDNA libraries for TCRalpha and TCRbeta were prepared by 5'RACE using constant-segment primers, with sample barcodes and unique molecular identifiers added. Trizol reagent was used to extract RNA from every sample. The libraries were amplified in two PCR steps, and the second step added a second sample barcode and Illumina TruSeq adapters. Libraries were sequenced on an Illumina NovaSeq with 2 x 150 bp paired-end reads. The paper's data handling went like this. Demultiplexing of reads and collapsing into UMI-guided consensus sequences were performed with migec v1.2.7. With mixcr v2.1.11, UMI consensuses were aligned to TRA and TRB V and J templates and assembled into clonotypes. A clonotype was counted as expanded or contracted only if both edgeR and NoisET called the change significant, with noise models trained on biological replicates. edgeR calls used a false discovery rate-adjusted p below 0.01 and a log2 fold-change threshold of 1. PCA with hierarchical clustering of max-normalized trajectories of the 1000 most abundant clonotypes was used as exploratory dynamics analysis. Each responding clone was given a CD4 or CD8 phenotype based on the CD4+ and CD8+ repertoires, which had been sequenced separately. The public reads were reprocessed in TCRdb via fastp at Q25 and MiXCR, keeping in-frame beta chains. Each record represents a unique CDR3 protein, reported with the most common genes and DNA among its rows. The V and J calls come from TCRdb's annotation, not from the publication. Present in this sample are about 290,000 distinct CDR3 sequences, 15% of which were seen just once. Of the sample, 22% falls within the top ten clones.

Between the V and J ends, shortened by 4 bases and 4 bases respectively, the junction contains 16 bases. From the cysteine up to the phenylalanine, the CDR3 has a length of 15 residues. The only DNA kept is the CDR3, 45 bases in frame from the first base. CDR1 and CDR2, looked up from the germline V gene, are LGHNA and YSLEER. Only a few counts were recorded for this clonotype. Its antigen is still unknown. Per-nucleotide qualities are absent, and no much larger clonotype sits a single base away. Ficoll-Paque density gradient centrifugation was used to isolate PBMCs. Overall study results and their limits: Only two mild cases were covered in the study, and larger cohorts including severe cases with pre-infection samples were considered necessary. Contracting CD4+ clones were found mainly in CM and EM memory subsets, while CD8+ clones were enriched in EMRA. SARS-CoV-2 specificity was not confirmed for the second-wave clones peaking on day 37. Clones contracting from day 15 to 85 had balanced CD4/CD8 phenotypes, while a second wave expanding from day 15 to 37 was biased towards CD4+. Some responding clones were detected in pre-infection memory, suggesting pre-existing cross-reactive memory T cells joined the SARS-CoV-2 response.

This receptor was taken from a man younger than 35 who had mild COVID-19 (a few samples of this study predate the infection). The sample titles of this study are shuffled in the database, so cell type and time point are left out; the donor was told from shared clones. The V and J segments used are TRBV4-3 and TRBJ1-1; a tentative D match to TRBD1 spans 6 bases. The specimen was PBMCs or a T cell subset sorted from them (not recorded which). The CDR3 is CASSLQGGGGTEAFF. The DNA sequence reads TGCGCCAGCAGCCTCCAAGGAGGGGGGGGCACTGAAGCTTTCTTT.